This TCR beta chain was identified during a study of T cell responses to AZD1222 COVID-19 vaccine. Whole-study results and caveats: Within unmutated variant regions lay the reported targets of nearly half of spike-specific TCRs.

On this clone itself: Its matching antigen is unknown.

Using immunoSEQ multiplex PCR, the repertoire was profiled, and TCRdb retains in-frame clones only, with some absent. This sample yields about 120,000 clones, of which roughly 90% are seen a single time; roughly 15% belongs to the top ten. Trimming removed 4 bases from V and 3 bases from J; junction bases left unmatched: 8. This CDR3 region has 15 residues. Germline V gene lookup returns CDR1 SGHTA and CDR2 FQGNSA. The sequenced sample was peripheral blood, obtained 28 days after the second AZD1222 dose. The source is an adult who received the AZD1222 COVID-19 vaccine. The chain carries TRBV7-2 and TRBJ2-7; 8 nucleotides line up with TRBD1. The CDR3 spells CASSSAGTGYYEQYF. The CDR3 DNA reads as TGTGCCAGCAGCTCCGCCGGGACAGGTTACTACGAGCAGTACTTC. The whole variable domain, remainder taken from reference TRBV7-2 and TRBJ2-7, is GAGVSQSPSNKVTEKGKDVELRCDPISGHTALYWYRQSLGQGLEFLIYFQGNSAPDKSGLPSDRFSAERTGGSVSTLTIQRTQQEDSAVYLCASSSAGTGYYEQYFGPGTRLTVT.